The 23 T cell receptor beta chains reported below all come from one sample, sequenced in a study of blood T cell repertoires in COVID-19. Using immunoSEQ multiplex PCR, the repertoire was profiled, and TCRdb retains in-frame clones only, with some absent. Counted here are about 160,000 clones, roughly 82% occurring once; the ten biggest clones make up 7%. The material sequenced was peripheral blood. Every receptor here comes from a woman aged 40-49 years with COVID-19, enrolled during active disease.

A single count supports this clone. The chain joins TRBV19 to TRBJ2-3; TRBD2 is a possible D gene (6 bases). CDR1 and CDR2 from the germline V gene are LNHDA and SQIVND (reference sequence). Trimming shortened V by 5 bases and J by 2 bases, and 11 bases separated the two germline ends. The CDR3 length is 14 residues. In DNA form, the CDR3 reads TGTGCCAGTAGTCCGGGACTTCTCACAGATACGCAGTATTTT. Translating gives CASSPGLLTDTQYF.

The CDR3 sequence: CATLVAGVVGETQYF. Written as DNA, the CDR3 is TGTGCCACCCTTGTAGCGGGAGTTGTTGGAGAGACCCAGTACTTC. The chain has TRBV2 and TRBJ2-5; the match to TRBD2 covers 9 bases. The CDR3 extends over 15 amino acids. In germline, CDR1 is SNHLY, CDR2 FYNNEI. Losses at the gene ends were 10 bases for V and 4 bases for J; bases not matched to a gene: 13.

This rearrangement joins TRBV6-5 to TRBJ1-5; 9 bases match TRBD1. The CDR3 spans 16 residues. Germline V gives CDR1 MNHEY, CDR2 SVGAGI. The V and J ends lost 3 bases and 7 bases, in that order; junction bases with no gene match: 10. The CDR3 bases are TGTGCCAGCAGTTATTATGGGACAGGGTTGGGACAGCCCCAGCATTTT. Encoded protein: CASSYYGTGLGQPQHF.

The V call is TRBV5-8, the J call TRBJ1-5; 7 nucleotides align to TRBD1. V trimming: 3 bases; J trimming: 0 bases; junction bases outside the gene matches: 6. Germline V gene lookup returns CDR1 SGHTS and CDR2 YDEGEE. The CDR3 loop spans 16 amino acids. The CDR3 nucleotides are TGTGCCAGCAGCTCGGACAGGTCCTATAGCAATCAGCCCCAGCATTTT. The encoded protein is CASSSDRSYSNQPQHF. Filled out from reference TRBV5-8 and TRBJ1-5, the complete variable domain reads EAGVTQSPTHLIKTRGQQATLRCSPISGHTSVYWYQQALGLGLQFLLWYDEGEERNRGNFPPRFSGRQFPNYSSELNVNALELEDSALYLCASSSDRSYSNQPQHFGDGTRLSIL.

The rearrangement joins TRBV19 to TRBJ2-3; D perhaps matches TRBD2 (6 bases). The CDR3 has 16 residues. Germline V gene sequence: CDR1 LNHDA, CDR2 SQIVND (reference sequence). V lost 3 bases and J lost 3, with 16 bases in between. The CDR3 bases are TGTGCCAGTAGTATGGAGTGGGGACTGGCTACAGATACGCAGTATTTT. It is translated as CASSMEWGLATDTQYF. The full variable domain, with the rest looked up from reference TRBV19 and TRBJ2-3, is DGGITQSPKYLFRKEGQNVTLSCEQNLNHDAMYWYRQDPGQGLRLIYYSQIVNDFQKGDIAEGYSVSREKKESFPLTVTSAQKNPTAFYLCASSMEWGLATDTQYFGPGTRLTVL.

This CDR3 reads CASSLTSDHEQFF. The CDR3 DNA sequence: TGTGCCAGCAGCTTAACTAGCGACCATGAGCAGTTCTTC. The chain links TRBV5-4 to TRBJ2-1; 7 bases fit TRBD2. J lost 8 bases, V lost 2 bases, and 4 bases had no gene match. There are 13 residues in the CDR3. Germline assignment: CDR1 SGHNT and CDR2 YYREEE (reference sequence).

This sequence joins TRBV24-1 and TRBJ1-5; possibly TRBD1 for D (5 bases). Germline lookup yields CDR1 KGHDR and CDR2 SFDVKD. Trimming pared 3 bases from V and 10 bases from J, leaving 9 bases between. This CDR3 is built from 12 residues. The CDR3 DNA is TGTGCCACCAGTGATCCATGGGGCCCCCAGCATTTT. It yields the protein CATSDPWGPQHF.

The CDR3 spells CASSHVSWWQGHTEAFF. The CDR3 bases are TGTGCCAGCAGCCACGTCAGTTGGTGGCAGGGCCACACTGAAGCTTTCTTT. V gene TRBV7-3 combines with J gene TRBJ1-1; D might be TRBD1 (5 bases). This CDR3 is 17 amino acids long. The germline V and J ends were trimmed by 5 bases and 3 bases, with 22 bases remaining between them. The germline CDR1 and CDR2 sequences are SGHTA and FQGTGA.

CDR3 DNA: TGTGCCAGCAATCGGGAGACCGGGGAGCTGTTTTTT. It translates to CASNRETGELFF. V is TRBV2 and J is TRBJ2-2; TRBD2 is a possible D gene (6 bases). The CDR3 is 12 amino acids. The germline V gene encodes CDR1 SNHLY and CDR2 FYNNEI. Trimming cost V 7 bases and J 5 bases, with 8 bases left between them.

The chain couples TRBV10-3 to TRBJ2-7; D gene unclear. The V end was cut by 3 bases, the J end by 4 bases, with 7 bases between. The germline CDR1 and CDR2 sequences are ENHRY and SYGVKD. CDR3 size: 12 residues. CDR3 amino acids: CAISDGLYEQYF. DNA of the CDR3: TGTGCCATCAGTGATGGGCTGTACGAGCAGTACTTC.

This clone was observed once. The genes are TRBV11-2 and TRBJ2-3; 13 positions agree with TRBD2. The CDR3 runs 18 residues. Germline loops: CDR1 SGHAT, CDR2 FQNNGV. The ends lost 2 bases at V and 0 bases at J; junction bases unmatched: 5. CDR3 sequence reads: CASSLRGLAGMSTDTQYF. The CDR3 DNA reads TGTGCCAGCAGCTTACGGGGACTAGCGGGGATGAGCACAGATACGCAGTATTTT.

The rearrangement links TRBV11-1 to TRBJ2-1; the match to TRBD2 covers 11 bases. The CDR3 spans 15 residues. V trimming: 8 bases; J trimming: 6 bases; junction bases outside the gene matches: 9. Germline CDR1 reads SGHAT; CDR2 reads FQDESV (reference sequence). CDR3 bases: TGTGCCAGCGGTTCTCGAGGGACTAGCGGCAATGAGCAGTTCTTC. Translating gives CASGSRGTSGNEQFF. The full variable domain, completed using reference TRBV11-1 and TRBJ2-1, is EAEVAQSPRYKITEKSQAVAFWCDPISGHATLYWYRQILGQGPELLVQFQDESVVDDSQLPKDRFSAERLKGVDSTLKIQPAELGDSAMYLCASGSRGTSGNEQFFGPGTRLTVL.

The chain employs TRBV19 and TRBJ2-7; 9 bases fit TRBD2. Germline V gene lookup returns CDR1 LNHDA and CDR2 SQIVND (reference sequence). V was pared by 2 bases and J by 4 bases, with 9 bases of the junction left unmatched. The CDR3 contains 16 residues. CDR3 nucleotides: TGTGCCAGTAGTATACAGGCCCTAGCGGGGCGTTACGAGCAGTACTTC. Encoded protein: CASSIQALAGRYEQYF. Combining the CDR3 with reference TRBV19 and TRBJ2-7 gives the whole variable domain DGGITQSPKYLFRKEGQNVTLSCEQNLNHDAMYWYRQDPGQGLRLIYYSQIVNDFQKGDIAEGYSVSREKKESFPLTVTSAQKNPTAFYLCASSIQALAGRYEQYFGPGTRLTVT.

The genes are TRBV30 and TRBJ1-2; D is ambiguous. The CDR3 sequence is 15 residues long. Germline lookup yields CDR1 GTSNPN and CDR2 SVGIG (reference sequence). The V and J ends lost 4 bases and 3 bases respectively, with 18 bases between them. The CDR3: CAWIIDPRGDYGYTF. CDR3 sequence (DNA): TGTGCCTGGATAATCGACCCCCGGGGAGACTATGGCTACACCTTC.

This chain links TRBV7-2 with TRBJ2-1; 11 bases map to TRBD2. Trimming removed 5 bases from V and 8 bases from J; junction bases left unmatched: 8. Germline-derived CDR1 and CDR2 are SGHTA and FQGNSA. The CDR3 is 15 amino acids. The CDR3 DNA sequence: TGTGCCAGCAGCCGTAGCGGGAGGGCCGACCATGAGCAGTTCTTC. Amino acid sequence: CASSRSGRADHEQFF. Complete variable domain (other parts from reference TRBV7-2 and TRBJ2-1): GAGVSQSPSNKVTEKGKDVELRCDPISGHTALYWYRQSLGQGLEFLIYFQGNSAPDKSGLPSDRFSAERTGGSVSTLTIQRTQQEDSAVYLCASSRSGRADHEQFFGPGTRLTVL.

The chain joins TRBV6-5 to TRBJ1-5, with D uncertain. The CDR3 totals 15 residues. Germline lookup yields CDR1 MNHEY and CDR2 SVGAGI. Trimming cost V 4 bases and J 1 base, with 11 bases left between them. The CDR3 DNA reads TGTGCCAGCAGTTCCGTTTTTTTAAGCAATCAGCCCCAGCATTTT. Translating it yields CASSSVFLSNQPQHF.

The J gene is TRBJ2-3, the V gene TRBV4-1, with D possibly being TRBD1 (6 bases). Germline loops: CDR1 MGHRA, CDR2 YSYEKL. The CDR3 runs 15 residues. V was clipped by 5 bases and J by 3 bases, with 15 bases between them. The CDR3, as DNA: TGCGCCAGCAGCGCGCAGTGGGGGCGGACAGATACGCAGTATTTT. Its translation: CASSAQWGRTDTQYF.

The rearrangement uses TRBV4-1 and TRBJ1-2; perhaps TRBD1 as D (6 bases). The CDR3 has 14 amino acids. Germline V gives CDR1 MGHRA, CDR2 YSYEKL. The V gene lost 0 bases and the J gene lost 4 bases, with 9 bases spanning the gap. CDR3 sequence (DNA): TGCGCCAGCAGCCAAGAGGGACATTCCTATGGCTACACCTTC. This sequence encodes CASSQEGHSYGYTF.

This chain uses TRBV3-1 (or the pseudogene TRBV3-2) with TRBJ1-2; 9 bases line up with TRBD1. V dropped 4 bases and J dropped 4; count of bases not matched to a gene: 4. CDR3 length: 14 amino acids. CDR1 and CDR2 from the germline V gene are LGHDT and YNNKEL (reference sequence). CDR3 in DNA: TGTGCCAGCAGCCGCGACAGGGGGGCCTATGGCTACACCTTC. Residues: CASSRDRGAYGYTF.

This CDR3 is CASSQETGGAGGYTF. Here the CDR3 DNA reads TGCGCCAGCAGCCAAGAAACAGGGGGCGCGGGGGGCTACACCTTC. The gene calls are TRBV5-1 and TRBJ1-2, with TRBD1 matching over 9 bases. V lost 4 bases to trimming and J lost 8 bases; unmatched junction nucleotides: 12. Germline CDR1 is SGHRS and CDR2 is YFSETQ. This CDR3 comprises 15 residues.

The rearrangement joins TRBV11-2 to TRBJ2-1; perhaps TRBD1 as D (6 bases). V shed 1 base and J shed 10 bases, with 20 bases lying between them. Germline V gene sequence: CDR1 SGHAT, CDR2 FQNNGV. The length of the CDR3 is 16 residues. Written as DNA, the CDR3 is TGTGCCAGCAGCTTAGGGTTAGGGGACACCAGGGAAGAGCAGTTCTTC. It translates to CASSLGLGDTREEQFF. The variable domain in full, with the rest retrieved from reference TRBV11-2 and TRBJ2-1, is EAGVAQSPRYKIIEKRQSVAFWCNPISGHATLYWYQQILGQGPKLLIQFQNNGVVDDSQLPKDRFSAERLKGVDSTLKIQPAKLEDSAVYLCASSLGLGDTREEQFFGPGTRLTVL.

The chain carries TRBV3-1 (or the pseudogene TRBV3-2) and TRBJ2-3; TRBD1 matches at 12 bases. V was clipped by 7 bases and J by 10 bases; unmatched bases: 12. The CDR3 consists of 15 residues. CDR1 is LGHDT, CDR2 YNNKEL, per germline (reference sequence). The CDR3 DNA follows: TGTGCCAGCAAGGGACAGGGGGCCCTCGTGGGTCCGCAGTATTTT. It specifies CASKGQGALVGPQYF.

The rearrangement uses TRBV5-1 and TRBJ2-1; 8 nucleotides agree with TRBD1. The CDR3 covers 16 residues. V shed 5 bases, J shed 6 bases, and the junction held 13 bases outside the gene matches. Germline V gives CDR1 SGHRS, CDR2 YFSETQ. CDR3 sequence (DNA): TGCGCCAGCAGGGAATTGACAGGGGCGCTCGGCAATGAGCAGTTCTTC. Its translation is CASRELTGALGNEQFF.